One sample yielded the 8 T cell receptor beta chains listed below, sequenced in a study of blood T cell repertoires in COVID-19. The protocol was immunoSEQ multiplex PCR, while the TCRdb copy is restricted to in-frame clones and leaves out a portion. The repertoire holds roughly 410,000 clones, with about 90% as singletons. What was sequenced was peripheral blood. The receptors were sampled from a woman aged 55-69 years with COVID-19, enrolled during active disease.

The rearrangement links TRBV7-7 to TRBJ2-6; D remains unclear. Germline V CDR1 and CDR2: SSHAT, FNYEAQ (reference sequence). The CDR3 extends over 18 amino acids. Trimming stripped 5 bases from V and 5 bases from J, with 22 bases between. The CDR3 coding sequence is TGTGCCAGCAGCCGCGTTTTAAGTGCCCAAAGTCGGGCCAACGTCCTGACTTTC. Residues: CASSRVLSAQSRANVLTF.

The V and J genes are TRBV11-2 and TRBJ1-5; tentative D call: TRBD1 (6 bases). Germline values: CDR1 SGHAT, CDR2 FQNNGV. The CDR3 sequence is 15 residues long. Trimming left V 1 base short and J 3 bases short, with 10 bases between. CDR3 region: CASSLAAGDNQPQHF. CDR3 nucleotides: TGTGCCAGCAGCTTAGCGGCAGGGGACAATCAGCCCCAGCATTTT.

This chain uses TRBV6-5 with TRBJ1-1; D is unresolved. The V end was cut by 2 bases, the J end by 4 bases, with 8 bases between. The CDR3 is 13 residues long. Germline CDR1 MNHEY, CDR2 SVGAGI. The DNA for the CDR3 is TGTGCCAGCAGTTACGCCCTACTCACTGAAGCTTTCTTT. This gives the protein CASSYALLTEAFF.

J is TRBJ2-7 and V is TRBV10-2; no reliable D call. Trimming removed 0 bases at V and 4 bases at J, with 13 bases between. CDR3 size: 15 residues. Germline CDR1 is WSHSY and CDR2 is SAAADI. The CDR3 DNA sequence: TGCGCCAGCAGTGAGTCACAGATTTCCTCGTACGAGCAGTACTTC. Translating it yields CASSESQISSYEQYF.

CDR3 loop: CASSEVWGPRSNQPQHF. CDR3 bases: TGTGCCAGCAGTGAAGTTTGGGGCCCCCGTAGCAATCAGCCCCAGCATTTT. V is TRBV6-1 and J is TRBJ1-5, with D perhaps TRBD1 (5 bases). From germline, CDR1 is MNHNS and CDR2 SASEGT. The V end was cut by 1 base, the J end by 0 bases, with 13 bases between. The CDR3 consists of 17 residues.

The chain combines TRBV30 with TRBJ1-2; D possibly corresponds to TRBD1 (5 bases). The CDR3 contains 11 residues. V lost 5 bases to trimming and J lost 8 bases, with 12 bases between them. Germline-derived CDR1 and CDR2 are GTSNPN and SVGIG (reference sequence). DNA of the CDR3: TGTGCCTGGGCAGGGACTTACGGCTACACCTTC. This translates into CAWAGTYGYTF. Combining the CDR3 with reference TRBV30 and TRBJ1-2 gives the whole variable domain SQTIHQWPATLVQPVGSPLSLECTVEGTSNPNLYWYRQAAGRGLQLLFYSVGIGQISSEVPQNLSASRPQDRQFILSSKKLLLSDSGFYLCAWAGTYGYTFGSGTRLTVV.

This chain joins TRBV5-1 and TRBJ1-1; D is uncertain. Germline CDR1 reads SGHRS; CDR2 reads YFSETQ. V was pared by 0 bases and J by 9 bases, with 9 bases between. This CDR3 has 12 residues. The CDR3 DNA is TGCGCCAGCAGCTTGGACGCGGCCAAAGCTTTCTTT. Amino acids: CASSLDAAKAFF.

The chain employs TRBV7-9 and TRBJ2-3; 15 nucleotides match TRBD2. Per germline, CDR1 SEHNR and CDR2 FQNEAQ (reference sequence). V was clipped by 5 bases and J by 2 bases; unmatched bases: 5. This CDR3 has 17 residues. The CDR3 nucleotides are TGTGCCAGCAGCCCCGGACTAGCGGGGGGGTTCACAGATACGCAGTATTTT. Protein: CASSPGLAGGFTDTQYF.